The rows below give T cell receptor beta chains drawn from one sample of a study of control samples from healthy donors and cancer patients. Generated by immunoSEQ multiplex PCR, the TCRdb table keeps only in-frame clones and is missing some. Of about 140,000 clones listed, over 85% are singletons. The specimen was blood. These receptors were obtained from a man aged 30 to 45 in good health. The CDR3 runs from the conserved cysteine through the conserved F or W. Each record gives: clone size, V gene, J gene, D gene, CDR3 protein, CDR3 DNA. D genes are given only for firm matches. For some rows the clone size is stated as once, few or many, or as a class when expanded; others skip it.

clone_size: once
v_call: TRBV6-5
j_call: TRBJ1-2
d_call: -
cdr3_aa: CASSYRFLDSSYGYTF
cdr3_nt: TGTGCCAGCAGTTACCGTTTTTTGGACAGCTCCTATGGCTACACCTTC

clone_size: once
v_call: TRBV11-2
j_call: TRBJ2-7
d_call: -
cdr3_aa: CASSLKRVYEQYF
cdr3_nt: TGTGCCAGCAGCCTCAAGAGAGTCTACGAGCAGTACTTC

clone_size: -
v_call: TRBV2
j_call: TRBJ2-7
d_call: -
cdr3_aa: CASSKLEFPNEQYF
cdr3_nt: TGTGCCAGCAGCAAACTAGAGTTTCCCAACGAGCAGTACTTC

clone_size: -
v_call: TRBV30
j_call: TRBJ2-2
d_call: -
cdr3_aa: CAWSRRGTGELFF
cdr3_nt: TGTGCCTGGAGTCGACGGGGCACCGGGGAGCTGTTTTTT

clone_size: -
v_call: TRBV7-2
j_call: TRBJ2-1
d_call: TRBD2
cdr3_aa: CASSLESSSGRALYNEQFF
cdr3_nt: TGTGCCAGCAGCTTAGAATCCTCTAGCGGGAGGGCCCTTTACAATGAGCAGTTCTTC

clone_size: once
v_call: TRBV29-1
j_call: TRBJ2-7
d_call: -
cdr3_aa: CSATADYEQYF
cdr3_nt: TGCAGCGCGACAGCTGACTACGAGCAGTACTTC

clone_size: -
v_call: TRBV6-5
j_call: TRBJ1-2
d_call: TRBD1
cdr3_aa: CASTTGVVEGYTF
cdr3_nt: TGTGCCAGCACGACAGGGGTTGTAGAGGGCTACACCTTC

clone_size: -
v_call: TRBV29-1
j_call: TRBJ2-7
d_call: -
cdr3_aa: CSVGATGSYEQYF
cdr3_nt: TGCAGCGTAGGTGCGACAGGCTCCTACGAGCAGTACTTC

clone_size: once
v_call: TRBV20-1
j_call: TRBJ2-6
d_call: TRBD2
cdr3_aa: CSASPAGVSGANVLTF
cdr3_nt: TGCAGTGCTAGTCCCGCGGGGGTCTCTGGGGCCAACGTCCTGACTTTC

clone_size: -
v_call: TRBV19
j_call: TRBJ2-1
d_call: -
cdr3_aa: CASSLGPHQFF
cdr3_nt: TGTGCCAGTTCACTCGGGCCCCACCAGTTCTTC

clone_size: -
v_call: TRBV3-1/TRBV3-2
j_call: TRBJ2-1
d_call: -
cdr3_aa: CASSQDMASFNEQFF
cdr3_nt: TGTGCCAGCAGCCAAGATATGGCTAGCTTTAATGAGCAGTTCTTC

clone_size: -
v_call: TRBV28
j_call: TRBJ1-2
d_call: -
cdr3_aa: CASSLRLPGGYTF
cdr3_nt: TGTGCCAGCAGTTTAAGGCTACCGGGGGGCTACACCTTC

clone_size: -
v_call: TRBV24-1
j_call: TRBJ1-2
d_call: -
cdr3_aa: CATSAGGAYGYTF
cdr3_nt: TGTGCCACCAGTGCCGGAGGGGCTTATGGCTACACCTTC

clone_size: -
v_call: TRBV4-2
j_call: TRBJ2-3
d_call: -
cdr3_aa: CASSQEADTQYF
cdr3_nt: TGTGCCAGCAGCCAAGAGGCAGATACGCAGTATTTT

clone_size: -
v_call: TRBV27
j_call: TRBJ1-4
d_call: TRBD1
cdr3_aa: CATLINRGETATNEKLFF
cdr3_nt: TGTGCCACCCTCATAAACAGGGGCGAAACTGCAACTAATGAAAAACTGTTTTTT

clone_size: -
v_call: TRBV2
j_call: TRBJ2-7
d_call: TRBD2
cdr3_aa: CASSEAAGLGIYEQYF
cdr3_nt: TGTGCCAGCAGTGAAGCTGCGGGACTAGGAATCTACGAGCAGTACTTC

clone_size: -
v_call: TRBV5-5
j_call: TRBJ2-1
d_call: -
cdr3_aa: CASSPDTRAYNEQFF
cdr3_nt: TGTGCCAGCAGCCCCGATACCCGGGCCTACAATGAGCAGTTCTTC

clone_size: -
v_call: TRBV5-6
j_call: TRBJ1-2
d_call: -
cdr3_aa: CASSFVGFFQGLKGYGYTF
cdr3_nt: TGTGCCAGCAGCTTCGTTGGTTTTTTTCAGGGTTTGAAGGGTTATGGCTACACCTTC

clone_size: -
v_call: TRBV7-2
j_call: TRBJ1-2
d_call: -
cdr3_aa: CASSQASSASHGYTF
cdr3_nt: TGTGCCAGCAGCCAGGCCTCCTCGGCCTCACATGGCTACACCTTC

clone_size: -
v_call: TRBV6-4
j_call: TRBJ2-6
d_call: -
cdr3_aa: CASSDSEGVGSGANVLTF
cdr3_nt: TGTGCCAGCAGTGACTCTGAGGGGGTAGGCTCTGGGGCCAACGTCCTGACTTTC

clone_size: -
v_call: TRBV25-1
j_call: TRBJ2-5
d_call: -
cdr3_aa: CASSEFRVQETQYF
cdr3_nt: TGTGCCAGCAGTGAATTTCGGGTGCAAGAGACCCAGTACTTC

clone_size: -
v_call: TRBV5-5
j_call: TRBJ2-2
d_call: -
cdr3_aa: CASSLWETGELFF
cdr3_nt: TGTGCCAGCAGCTTGTGGGAGACCGGGGAGCTGTTTTTT

clone_size: few
v_call: TRBV27
j_call: TRBJ2-2
d_call: TRBD1
cdr3_aa: CASTGGQGARTGELFF
cdr3_nt: TGTGCCAGCACAGGCGGGCAGGGGGCGCGCACCGGGGAGCTGTTTTTT

clone_size: -
v_call: TRBV30
j_call: TRBJ2-1
d_call: -
cdr3_aa: CAWFPGGNEQFF
cdr3_nt: TGTGCCTGGTTCCCGGGCGGAAATGAGCAGTTCTTC

clone_size: -
v_call: TRBV19
j_call: TRBJ2-5
d_call: TRBD2
cdr3_aa: CASSGLAEQETQYF
cdr3_nt: TGTGCCAGTAGTGGACTAGCGGAGCAAGAGACCCAGTACTTC

clone_size: -
v_call: TRBV18
j_call: TRBJ2-7
d_call: -
cdr3_aa: CASSPDTEQYF
cdr3_nt: TGTGCCAGCTCACCCGACACCGAGCAGTACTTC

clone_size: -
v_call: TRBV2
j_call: TRBJ1-1
d_call: TRBD1
cdr3_aa: CASLLEGAETEAFF
cdr3_nt: TGTGCCAGCTTGTTAGAGGGGGCGGAAACTGAAGCTTTCTTT

clone_size: -
v_call: TRBV11-1
j_call: TRBJ2-1
d_call: -
cdr3_aa: CASSFGGNEQFF
cdr3_nt: TGTGCCAGCAGCTTTGGGGGTAATGAGCAGTTCTTC

clone_size: -
v_call: TRBV5-1
j_call: TRBJ1-6
d_call: -
cdr3_aa: CASSFGLEGTTYNSPLHF
cdr3_nt: TGCGCCAGCAGCTTTGGACTCGAGGGTACGACCTATAATTCACCCCTCCACTTT

clone_size: -
v_call: TRBV6-1
j_call: TRBJ1-1
d_call: -
cdr3_aa: CASSERGFLNTEAFF
cdr3_nt: TGTGCCAGCAGTGAACGAGGATTCCTGAACACTGAAGCTTTCTTT

clone_size: few
v_call: TRBV6-5
j_call: TRBJ2-7
d_call: TRBD2
cdr3_aa: CASTAGESYEQYF
cdr3_nt: TGTGCCAGCACTGCGGGAGAATCCTACGAGCAGTACTTC

clone_size: once
v_call: TRBV28
j_call: TRBJ1-2
d_call: -
cdr3_aa: CASSFEGFYGYTF
cdr3_nt: TGTGCCAGCAGTTTCGAGGGATTCTATGGCTACACCTTC

clone_size: -
v_call: TRBV9
j_call: TRBJ1-2
d_call: TRBD1
cdr3_aa: CASSVETGMWGYTF
cdr3_nt: TGTGCCAGCAGCGTGGAGACAGGGATGTGGGGCTACACCTTC

clone_size: -
v_call: TRBV19
j_call: TRBJ1-1
d_call: -
cdr3_aa: CASSAGSNTEAFF
cdr3_nt: TGTGCCAGTAGTGCAGGGTCGAACACTGAAGCTTTCTTT

clone_size: -
v_call: TRBV7-2
j_call: TRBJ1-1
d_call: -
cdr3_aa: CASSLSGVNTEAFF
cdr3_nt: TGTGCCAGCAGCTTATCAGGCGTGAACACTGAAGCTTTCTTT

clone_size: -
v_call: TRBV6-2/TRBV6-3
j_call: TRBJ2-1
d_call: -
cdr3_aa: CASSYSEEANEQFF
cdr3_nt: TGTGCCAGCAGTTACTCGGAGGAAGCGAATGAGCAGTTCTTC

clone_size: -
v_call: TRBV4-3
j_call: TRBJ1-3
d_call: -
cdr3_aa: CASSQVTSGNTIYF
cdr3_nt: TGCGCCAGCAGCCAAGTTACCTCTGGAAACACCATATATTTT

clone_size: -
v_call: TRBV28
j_call: TRBJ2-6
d_call: -
cdr3_aa: CASSWGVGANVLTF
cdr3_nt: TGTGCCAGCAGTTGGGGGGTCGGGGCCAACGTCCTGACTTTC

clone_size: -
v_call: TRBV27
j_call: TRBJ2-4
d_call: TRBD2
cdr3_aa: CASRIEPGLARNEPQLAKNIQYF
cdr3_nt: TGTGCCAGCAGAATCGAACCGGGACTAGCGCGTAACGAGCCTCAACTAGCCAAAAACATTCAGTACTTC

clone_size: -
v_call: TRBV28
j_call: TRBJ2-2
d_call: -
cdr3_aa: CASRRGLAGTGELFF
cdr3_nt: TGTGCCAGCAGACGTGGACTGGCGGGCACCGGGGAGCTGTTTTTT

clone_size: -
v_call: TRBV5-4
j_call: TRBJ2-7
d_call: TRBD1
cdr3_aa: CASSLAVTGTYEQYF
cdr3_nt: TGTGCCAGCAGCTTGGCCGTGACAGGGACCTACGAGCAGTACTTC

clone_size: -
v_call: TRBV14
j_call: TRBJ2-7
d_call: -
cdr3_aa: CASSPYGHYEQYF
cdr3_nt: TGTGCCAGCAGCCCCTATGGACACTACGAGCAGTACTTC

clone_size: -
v_call: TRBV24-1
j_call: TRBJ2-3
d_call: -
cdr3_aa: CATSVGGHTDTQYF
cdr3_nt: TGTGCCACCAGTGTCGGGGGCCACACAGATACGCAGTATTTT

clone_size: -
v_call: TRBV27
j_call: TRBJ1-2
d_call: -
cdr3_aa: CASSLLPEGRSGYTF
cdr3_nt: TGTGCCAGCAGTTTACTTCCTGAGGGGAGGTCGGGCTACACCTTC

clone_size: -
v_call: TRBV30
j_call: TRBJ2-2
d_call: TRBD2
cdr3_aa: CAWSVAGVSGELFF
cdr3_nt: TGTGCCTGGAGTGTAGCGGGAGTTTCCGGGGAGCTGTTTTTT

clone_size: -
v_call: TRBV6-1
j_call: TRBJ1-6
d_call: TRBD1
cdr3_aa: CASSDLQGGNSPLHF
cdr3_nt: TGTGCCAGCAGTGATTTACAGGGGGGTAATTCACCCCTCCACTTT

clone_size: -
v_call: TRBV19
j_call: TRBJ1-2
d_call: -
cdr3_aa: CASSLGVANYGYTF
cdr3_nt: TGTGCCAGCAGCCTAGGGGTAGCGAACTATGGCTACACCTTC

clone_size: -
v_call: TRBV29-1
j_call: TRBJ1-2
d_call: TRBD1
cdr3_aa: CSVESGRGVGYGYTF
cdr3_nt: TGCAGCGTTGAGTCTGGCAGGGGGGTTGGCTATGGCTACACCTTC

clone_size: -
v_call: TRBV19
j_call: TRBJ1-5
d_call: TRBD1
cdr3_aa: CASRIDRVGGQPQHF
cdr3_nt: TGTGCCAGTAGAATTGACAGGGTCGGTGGTCAGCCCCAGCATTTT

clone_size: -
v_call: TRBV5-6
j_call: TRBJ2-7
d_call: TRBD2
cdr3_aa: CASSATSGRTYEQYF
cdr3_nt: TGTGCCAGCAGCGCTACTAGCGGGAGGACCTACGAGCAGTACTTC

clone_size: -
v_call: TRBV7-9
j_call: TRBJ1-2
d_call: TRBD1
cdr3_aa: CASSLPKGAENTNYGYTF
cdr3_nt: TGTGCCAGCAGCCTACCGAAGGGGGCCGAGAACACTAACTATGGCTACACCTTC

clone_size: -
v_call: TRBV7-8
j_call: TRBJ2-3
d_call: -
cdr3_aa: CASSFARDLQGDTQYF
cdr3_nt: TGTGCCAGCAGCTTTGCCCGGGACTTGCAGGGAGATACGCAGTATTTT

clone_size: -
v_call: TRBV6-5
j_call: TRBJ2-5
d_call: TRBD1
cdr3_aa: CASSYSSRDREQYF
cdr3_nt: TGTGCCAGCAGTTACTCGAGCCGGGACAGGGAACAGTACTTC

clone_size: -
v_call: TRBV4-2
j_call: TRBJ2-3
d_call: TRBD2
cdr3_aa: CASSQRFTSSGDTDTQYF
cdr3_nt: TGTGCCAGCAGCCAACGATTCACGAGTAGCGGGGACACAGATACGCAGTATTTT

clone_size: -
v_call: TRBV2
j_call: TRBJ1-3
d_call: TRBD1
cdr3_aa: CASSWDRGTAGNTIYF
cdr3_nt: TGTGCCAGCAGTTGGGACAGGGGAACGGCTGGAAACACCATATATTTT

clone_size: -
v_call: TRBV6-4
j_call: TRBJ2-3
d_call: TRBD1
cdr3_aa: CASSPGQGAADTQYF
cdr3_nt: TGTGCCAGCAGTCCGGGACAGGGGGCCGCAGATACGCAGTATTTT

clone_size: -
v_call: TRBV6-4
j_call: TRBJ1-4
d_call: -
cdr3_aa: CASSDSGNPNEKLFF
cdr3_nt: TGTGCCAGCAGTGACTCCGGAAACCCTAATGAAAAACTGTTTTTT

clone_size: -
v_call: TRBV6-6
j_call: TRBJ1-3
d_call: -
cdr3_aa: CASRSGNTIYF
cdr3_nt: TGTGCCAGCAGGTCTGGAAACACCATATATTTT